The clone carrying this TCR beta chain was found a few times. The sample belongs to a study of radiation and T cells in renal cell carcinoma. As for time point: baseline pretreatment blood. The treatment was: 15 Gy SBRT to primary tumor, nephrectomy 4 weeks later. The table came from immunoSEQ multiplex PCR; TCRdb's copy has only in-frame clones and leaves some out. Altogether about 140,000 clones are present, 83% being singletons, with the ten largest covering under 30%. V was cut by 5 bases and J by 6 bases, with 11 bases left in between. CDR1 is WSHSY and CDR2 is SAAADI in the germline V gene. This CDR3 contains 13 residues.

The chain has TRBV10-2 and TRBJ1-5; possible D gene TRBD1, 5 bases. The sample was blood, taken from a patient whose treatment included radiotherapy and nephrectomy. This clonotype originated in a woman aged 45-65 years with renal cell carcinoma. CDR3: CASSPWGGQPQHF. The CDR3 DNA reads TGCGCCAGCAGTCCGTGGGGCGGTCAGCCCCAGCATTTT.